A single sample is the source of the 23 T cell receptor beta chains below, sequenced in a study of blood T cell repertoires in COVID-19 (TCRdb year 2020). Library preparation was by the immunoSEQ multiplex PCR assay. Drawn from immuneACCESS, this table holds only the in-frame rearrangements with V and J called that TCRdb kept. Clones are partly lost; checked studies trace under half to an unresolved V gene and leave the rest unexplained. The sample profile shows 120,000 to 150,000 clones; around 87% of them were found once. About 1.2% of the sample is taken by the ten largest. Specimen: PBMCs or T cells enriched from blood (not recorded which). These receptors came from a woman aged 25 to 39 with acute COVID-19.

V usage is TRBV3-1 (or the pseudogene TRBV3-2) and J usage is TRBJ2-1; 7 bases match TRBD2. V lost 1 base, J lost 1 base, and 1 base stayed unmatched. CDR3 length equals 15 residues. CDR1 is LGHDT, CDR2 YNNKEL, per germline (reference sequence). CDR3 loop: CASSQAGGSYNEQFF. CDR3 coding DNA: TGTGCCAGCAGCCAAGCGGGGGGATCCTACAATGAGCAGTTCTTC.

The V and J genes are TRBV7-2 and TRBJ2-3, with D tentatively TRBD1 (5 bases). V gave up 2 bases and J gave up 0 bases, with 12 bases separating them. CDR3 length: 16 residues. Germline lookup yields CDR1 SGHTA and CDR2 FQGNSA. This CDR3 reads CASSLRAGSSTDTQYF. CDR3 in DNA: TGTGCCAGCAGCTTACGGGCAGGGTCTAGCACAGATACGCAGTATTTT.

The chain is built from TRBV15 and TRBJ2-6; TRBD1 agrees at 8 bases. The CDR3 loop spans 19 amino acids. V was pared by 1 base and J by 0 bases, with 8 bases of the junction left unmatched. Germline V lookup: CDR1 LNHNV, CDR2 YYDKDF (reference sequence). The CDR3 coding sequence is TGTGCCACCAGCAGAGCTGGACAGGGTGGTGGCTCTGGGGCCAACGTCCTGACTTTC. The encoded protein is CATSRAGQGGGSGANVLTF. Full variable domain (outside the CDR3, taken from reference TRBV15 and TRBJ2-6): DAMVIQNPRYQVTQFGKPVTLSCSQTLNHNVMYWYQQKSSQAPKLLFHYYDKDFNNEADTPDNFQSRRPNTSFCFLDIRSPGLGDTAMYLCATSRAGQGGGSGANVLTFGAGSRLTVL.

For the CDR3, the DNA is TGTGCCAGCAGACCGGGACAGCCTAATGAAAAACTGTTTTTT. Protein product: CASRPGQPNEKLFF. The chain uses TRBV27 and TRBJ1-4; 7 positions agree with TRBD1. The CDR3 runs to 14 residues. The germline gives CDR1 MNHEY, CDR2 SMNVEV (reference sequence). V trimming: 6 bases; J trimming: 3 bases; junction bases outside the gene matches: 4.

The chain uses TRBV5-5 and TRBJ1-6; 10 nucleotides match TRBD1. This CDR3 comprises 15 residues. After removal of 1 base from V and 7 bases from J, the junction contained 2 bases not matched to a gene. Germline loops: CDR1 SGHKS, CDR2 YYEKEE (reference sequence). In DNA form, the CDR3 reads TGTGCCAGCAGCTTGTTGGGACAGGGGAATTCACCCCTCCACTTT. It is translated as CASSLLGQGNSPLHF.

The J gene is TRBJ2-3, the V gene TRBV5-1, with 12 bases lining up with TRBD2. The CDR3 runs 15 residues. V gave up 7 bases and J gave up 2 bases; unmatched junction bases: 5. Germline V gives CDR1 SGHRS, CDR2 YFSETQ. The CDR3 protein is CASRTSGDITDTQYF. The CDR3 coding sequence is TGCGCCAGCCGGACTAGCGGGGATATCACAGATACGCAGTATTTT.

This chain links TRBV6-6 with TRBJ2-2, with TRBD2 matching 7 bases. V gave up 1 base and J gave up 4 bases; unmatched junction bases: 6. Germline CDR1 is MNHNY and CDR2 is SVGAGI (reference sequence). The CDR3 sequence is 16 residues long. The CDR3 DNA follows: TGTGCCAGCAGTTACTGGGAGGGCCTGGGCACCGGGGAGCTGTTTTTT. Translated: CASSYWEGLGTGELFF.

This chain's CDR3 is CAWSVPITGTSGSREQFF. The CDR3 nucleotides read TGTGCCTGGAGTGTACCGATTACCGGGACTAGCGGGAGTCGGGAGCAGTTCTTC. The gene calls are TRBV30 and TRBJ2-1, with 14 bases lining up with TRBD2. From germline, CDR1 is GTSNPN and CDR2 SVGIG (reference sequence). The CDR3 consists of 18 residues. V lost 0 bases, J lost 10 bases, and 14 bases stayed unmatched.

This chain joins TRBV25-1 and TRBJ1-2; TRBD1 agrees at 8 bases. The CDR3 totals 16 residues. V was pared by 4 bases and J by 0 bases, with 7 bases of the junction left unmatched. Germline V gene data show CDR1 as MGHDK and CDR2 as SYGVNS. This CDR3 reads CASSAAGQASNYGYTF. The CDR3 DNA reads TGTGCCAGCAGTGCCGCGGGACAGGCGTCTAACTATGGCTACACCTTC.

This chain uses TRBV10-3 with TRBJ1-1; D might be TRBD1 (5 bases). This CDR3 is 16 amino acids long. Germline V gene lookup returns CDR1 ENHRY and CDR2 SYGVKD. Trimming left V 10 bases short and J 3 bases short, with 24 bases between. The CDR3 DNA reads TGTGCCAGCCATATGGGGGAAAAGGAGGGGTACACTGAAGCTTTCTTT. This sequence encodes CASHMGEKEGYTEAFF.

Here the CDR3 reads CASGLALYNEQFF. CDR3 bases: TGTGCCTCCGGACTAGCCCTCTACAATGAGCAGTTCTTC. V gene TRBV27 combines with J gene TRBJ2-1, with 8 positions matching TRBD2. Unmatched junction bases numbered 6, after V lost 11 bases and J lost 3 bases. CDR1 and CDR2 from the germline V gene are MNHEY and SMNVEV (reference sequence). CDR3 length: 13 residues.

This clone appeared a single time. The V gene is TRBV7-2, the J gene TRBJ2-5; TRBD2 matches at 10 bases. CDR1 SGHTA and CDR2 FQGNSA come from the germline V gene. CDR3 size: 16 residues. V shed 1 base and J 2 bases; nucleotides not matched to a gene: 4. In DNA, the CDR3 is TGTGCCAGCAGCTTAGGTTTGACTAGCGGGCAAGAGACCCAGTACTTC. Amino acids: CASSLGLTSGQETQYF.

The chain joins TRBV6-5 to TRBJ1-5, with a weak D call TRBD1 (5 bases). The CDR3 length is 15 residues. Looked up from germline, CDR1 is MNHEY and CDR2 is SVGAGI. The V end was cut by 6 bases, the J end by 5 bases, with 17 bases between. The CDR3 loop reads CASRRTRDGDQPQHF. CDR3 nucleotides: TGTGCCAGCAGACGAACGCGGGACGGTGATCAGCCCCAGCATTTT.

The CDR3 nucleotides are TGTGCCAGCAGCTCATCGGAAGGACTAGCGGTTTCCTACGAGCAGTACTTC. Translation: CASSSSEGLAVSYEQYF. J is TRBJ2-7 and V is TRBV7-9; 10 bases are shared with TRBD2. Germline V gives CDR1 SEHNR, CDR2 FQNEAQ (reference sequence). The CDR3 totals 17 residues. V dropped 4 bases and J dropped 1; count of bases not matched to a gene: 10.

The chain uses TRBV19 and TRBJ2-1; 7 bases line up with TRBD2. Germline V CDR1 and CDR2: LNHDA, SQIVND (reference sequence). Trimming at V came to 6 bases and at J to 4 bases, leaving 9 bases not matched to a gene. The length of the CDR3 is 15 residues. Here the CDR3 reads CASRPSLAAYNEQFF. CDR3 DNA sequence: TGTGCCAGTAGACCGAGCCTAGCGGCTTACAATGAGCAGTTCTTC.

The chain couples TRBV7-9 to TRBJ2-3; 7 bases fit TRBD2. The CDR3 is made up of 15 amino acids. Trimming removed 2 bases from V and 3 bases from J; junction bases left unmatched: 5. CDR1 and CDR2 from the germline V gene are SEHNR and FQNEAQ (reference sequence). This CDR3 is CASSLSGMGTDTQYF. The CDR3 DNA reads as TGTGCCAGCAGCTTAAGCGGGATGGGGACAGATACGCAGTATTTT. The whole variable domain, filled in from reference TRBV7-9 and TRBJ2-3, reads DTGVSQNPRHKITKRGQNVTFRCDPISEHNRLYWYRQTLGQGPEFLTYFQNEAQLEKSRLLSDRFSAERPKGSFSTLEIQRTEQGDSAMYLCASSLSGMGTDTQYFGPGTRLTVL.

The chain has TRBV7-9 and TRBJ2-1, with TRBD2 matching over 8 bases. The germline V gene encodes CDR1 SEHNR and CDR2 FQNEAQ (reference sequence). V shed 3 bases and J 4 bases; nucleotides not matched to a gene: 5. The CDR3 is made up of 15 amino acids. The CDR3 nucleotides are TGTGCCAGCAGCTTGCAGCGGGAGTATTACAATGAGCAGTTCTTC. Its translation: CASSLQREYYNEQFF. Complete variable domain (other parts from reference TRBV7-9 and TRBJ2-1): DTGVSQNPRHKITKRGQNVTFRCDPISEHNRLYWYRQTLGQGPEFLTYFQNEAQLEKSRLLSDRFSAERPKGSFSTLEIQRTEQGDSAMYLCASSLQREYYNEQFFGPGTRLTVL.

The rearrangement joins TRBV5-4 to TRBJ2-3; 7 bases fit TRBD2. With 2 bases clipped from V and 4 bases from J, the junction kept 4 bases outside the gene matches. This CDR3 has 14 amino acids. Germline V CDR1 and CDR2: SGHNT, YYREEE (reference sequence). CDR3 nucleotides: TGTGCCAGCAGCTTACGCGGGAGTGCAGATACGCAGTATTTT. Translated, it gives CASSLRGSADTQYF.

The chain employs TRBV28 and TRBJ1-2; no clear D. The CDR3 has 14 residues. CDR1 MDHEN and CDR2 SYDVKM come from the germline V gene. Trimming stripped 3 bases from V and 4 bases from J, with 12 bases between. The CDR3 loop is CASSLPDGAYGYTF. DNA for the CDR3: TGTGCCAGCAGTTTGCCCGACGGAGCCTATGGCTACACCTTC.

In its sample, this clone was seen once. The chain links TRBV24-1 to TRBJ2-5; 7 bases fit TRBD1. Trimming removed 4 bases from V and 2 bases from J; junction bases left unmatched: 6. Germline CDR1 is KGHDR and CDR2 is SFDVKD. The CDR3 is made up of 15 amino acids. In nucleotides, the CDR3 is TGTGCCACCAGTGAGGACTTGGGACAGCAAGAGACCCAGTACTTC. Its protein is CATSEDLGQQETQYF.

Here the CDR3 reads CASSQGLVASDTQYF. The CDR3 DNA reads TGCGCCAGCAGCCAGGGACTAGTGGCTTCAGATACGCAGTATTTT. The chain links TRBV4-3 to TRBJ2-3; 8 bases fit TRBD2. This CDR3 contains 15 residues. The germline gives CDR1 LGHNA, CDR2 YSLEER. With V trimmed by 3 bases and J by 4 bases, 6 bases remained unmatched.

The gene calls are TRBV18 and TRBJ1-3; a weak D match, TRBD1 (5 bases). Germline assignment: CDR1 KGHSH and CDR2 LQKENI. The CDR3 is 14 amino acids. The ends were cut back, 3 bases at V and 4 bases at J, with 10 bases in the middle. For the CDR3, the DNA is TGTGCCAGCTCACCGGGGGGTTCAGGAAACACCATATATTTT. Its protein product is CASSPGGSGNTIYF.

The rearrangement uses TRBV7-3 and TRBJ1-6; unclear D gene. The CDR3 sequence is 15 residues long. With 5 bases removed from V and 8 bases from J, the gap between germline ends came to 16 bases. The germline CDR1 and CDR2 sequences are SGHTA and FQGTGA. For the CDR3, the DNA is TGTGCCAGCAGCCAGACCGGGAGCAGTGATTCACCCCTCCACTTT. Its protein is CASSQTGSSDSPLHF.